These 17 T cell receptor beta chains originate from one sample sequenced in a study of blood T cell repertoires in COVID-19 (dated by TCRdb to 2020 to 2022). The method behind the library was the immunoSEQ multiplex PCR assay. What TCRdb holds here is the immuneACCESS table cut down to in-frame rearrangements. Part of the clones is not present; checked against another copy, under half of the missing clones reflect an unresolved V gene, and the others are unexplained. The sample yields fewer than 200,000 clones; approximately 85% were counted once. Together, the top ten hold roughly 1.3% of the sample. What was sequenced was peripheral blood. Receptor source: a man between 60 and 75 years old who had recovered from COVID-19.

The chain has TRBV5-1 and TRBJ2-3; 8 nucleotides agree with TRBD1. V shed 2 bases and J 1 base; nucleotides not matched to a gene: 6. Germline-derived CDR1 and CDR2 are SGHRS and YFSETQ. The CDR3 runs to 16 residues. The CDR3 sequence is CASSFGQGAGTDTQYF. The DNA for the CDR3 is TGCGCCAGCAGCTTCGGGCAGGGGGCTGGCACAGATACGCAGTATTTT.

V usage is TRBV29-1 and J usage is TRBJ1-1; D is undetermined. This CDR3 is built from 13 residues. The V gene's germline CDR1 is SQVTM and CDR2 ANQGSEA. V was clipped by 8 bases and J by 4 bases, with 17 bases between them. CDR3 coding DNA: TGCAGCTGCGCTAAGTCGGAGGGCACTGAAGCTTTCTTT. Its protein product is CSCAKSEGTEAFF.

A few counts support this clone. The chain carries TRBV7-9 and TRBJ1-1, with D tentatively TRBD1 (5 bases). This CDR3 comprises 12 residues. CDR1 SEHNR and CDR2 FQNEAQ come from the germline V gene (reference sequence). The ends were cut back, 5 bases at V and 10 bases at J, with 14 bases in the middle. CDR3 residues: CASSLWGGGAFF. The CDR3, as DNA: TGTGCCAGCAGCCTTTGGGGGGGAGGAGCTTTCTTT.

The genes are TRBV24-1 and TRBJ2-5; TRBD1 matches at 7 bases. V dropped 3 bases and J dropped 1; count of bases not matched to a gene: 7. The V gene's germline CDR1 is KGHDR and CDR2 SFDVKD. The CDR3 runs to 16 residues. CDR3 in amino acids: CATSDGLGTVQETQYF. The CDR3, as DNA: TGTGCCACCAGTGATGGGTTGGGGACAGTCCAAGAGACCCAGTACTTC.

This clone has a handful of counts. Other DNA sequences in the sample encode the same CDR3. The CDR3 DNA reads TGTGCCAGCAGCCCCTCTGTCGGGGAGACCCAGTACTTC. The encoded protein is CASSPSVGETQYF. This chain links TRBV7-9 with TRBJ2-5, with D unresolved. The V gene lost 5 bases and the J gene lost 5 bases, with 12 bases spanning the gap. The germline V gene has CDR1 SEHNR and CDR2 FQNEAQ (reference sequence). The CDR3 covers 13 residues. The full variable domain, with the rest looked up from reference TRBV7-9 and TRBJ2-5, is DTGVSQNPRHKITKRGQNVTFRCDPISEHNRLYWYRQTLGQGPEFLTYFQNEAQLEKSRLLSDRFSAERPKGSFSTLEIQRTEQGDSAMYLCASSPSVGETQYFGPGTRLLVL.

The V gene is TRBV2, the J gene TRBJ2-3; 9 bases are a match to TRBD1. Germline V lookup: CDR1 SNHLY, CDR2 FYNNEI. V dropped 5 bases and J dropped 5; count of bases not matched to a gene: 5. There are 14 residues in the CDR3. The CDR3 DNA reads TGTGCCAGCAGTTCGGGACAGGGTGTAGATACGCAGTATTTT. Translated, it gives CASSSGQGVDTQYF.

The CDR3 sequence is CASSPTSQGRVNEKLFF. CDR3 DNA: TGTGCCAGCAGCCCAACCTCACAGGGTAGGGTTAATGAAAAACTGTTTTTT. The chain carries TRBV7-9 and TRBJ1-4; possibly TRBD1 for D (6 bases). Per germline, CDR1 SEHNR and CDR2 FQNEAQ (reference sequence). Between the trimmed V and J ends, which lost 5 bases and 4 bases, there was a span of 20 bases. This CDR3 has 17 residues.

The V gene is TRBV3-1 (or the pseudogene TRBV3-2), the J gene TRBJ2-5; tentative D call: TRBD1 (6 bases). Germline CDR1 LGHDT, CDR2 YNNKEL (reference sequence). The CDR3 contains 13 residues. The V end lost 2 bases, the J end lost 6 bases, and 10 bases lay between the germline ends. CDR3 bases: TGTGCCAGCAGCCAACCAGGGGTAAAGACCCAGTACTTC. Amino acid sequence: CASSQPGVKTQYF.

J is TRBJ1-4 and V is TRBV7-2; tentative D call: TRBD1 (5 bases). The CDR3 runs 15 residues. Trimming removed 1 base at V and 7 bases at J, with 13 bases between. In germline, CDR1 is SGHTA, CDR2 FQGNSA. CDR3 amino acids: CASSLGGDPREKLFF. The CDR3 nucleotides are TGTGCCAGCAGCTTAGGGGGGGACCCTCGTGAAAAACTGTTTTTT.

The chain couples TRBV5-1 to TRBJ1-3; weak D call: TRBD1 (6 bases). V lost 4 bases, J lost 1 base, and 9 bases lay in between. Per the germline V gene, CDR1 is SGHRS and CDR2 is YFSETQ. The length of the CDR3 is 14 residues. The DNA for the CDR3 is TGCGCCAGCAGCGAAACAGGGTCTGGAAACACCATATATTTT. Translating gives CASSETGSGNTIYF.

The V call is TRBV9, the J call TRBJ1-2; D call uncertain. V lost 4 bases and J lost 4, with 14 bases in between. Germline V gives CDR1 SGDLS, CDR2 YYNGEE. The CDR3 has 14 amino acids. The CDR3 sequence: CASSPVGSLYGYTF. CDR3 bases: TGTGCCAGCAGCCCGGTGGGGAGCCTCTATGGCTACACCTTC.

This clone was counted once. The V and J genes are TRBV6-5 and TRBJ2-7, with D possibly being TRBD1 (6 bases). CDR1 and CDR2 (germline): MNHEY, SVGAGI. CDR3 length equals 15 residues. V dropped 2 bases and J dropped 5 bases, with 16 bases sitting between them. CDR3 coding DNA: TGTGCCAGCAGTTACCGCCCTACAGGGAATGACGAGCAGTACTTC. It is translated as CASSYRPTGNDEQYF.

J is TRBJ2-3 and V is TRBV27; the match to TRBD2 covers 10 bases. The V gene end was trimmed by 6 bases and the J gene end by 0 bases; junction bases not matched to a gene: 6. The CDR3 loop spans 16 amino acids. Germline CDR1 reads MNHEY; CDR2 reads SMNVEV (reference sequence). CDR3 DNA sequence: TGTGCCAGCAGGGCATTACTAGCGGGGAGCACAGATACGCAGTATTTT. Translating it yields CASRALLAGSTDTQYF.

The chain couples TRBV18 to TRBJ2-3; 7 nucleotides line up with TRBD1. The CDR3 sequence is 16 residues long. CDR1 is KGHSH and CDR2 is LQKENI in the germline V gene. V was pared by 5 bases and J by 4 bases, with 12 bases of the junction left unmatched. The CDR3 bases are TGTGCCAGCTCAGAACAAACAGGGGTTGGGGCAGATACGCAGTATTTT. Translating gives CASSEQTGVGADTQYF. The full variable domain, with the rest looked up from reference TRBV18 and TRBJ2-3, is NAGVMQNPRHLVRRRGQEARLRCSPMKGHSHVYWYRQLPEEGLKFMVYLQKENIIDESGMPKERFSAEFPKEGPSILRIQQVVRGDSAAYFCASSEQTGVGADTQYFGPGTRLTVL.

The V gene is TRBV7-9, the J gene TRBJ2-1, with D tentatively TRBD1 (7 bases). V was trimmed by 5 bases and J by 4 bases, leaving 12 bases between them. CDR1 and CDR2 from the germline V gene are SEHNR and FQNEAQ (reference sequence). The CDR3 loop spans 14 amino acids. The CDR3 sequence: CASSRQGGYNEQFF. The CDR3 nucleotides are TGTGCCAGCAGCCGACAGGGAGGATACAATGAGCAGTTCTTC.

This chain connects TRBV6-5 to TRBJ1-2; D is undetermined. The CDR3 covers 15 residues. In germline, CDR1 is MNHEY, CDR2 SVGAGI. The V end lost 0 bases, the J end lost 4 bases, and 12 bases lay between the germline ends. In DNA form, the CDR3 reads TGTGCCAGCAGTTACTCGGATCCCGGGGTCTATGGCTACACCTTC. Translation: CASSYSDPGVYGYTF.

Worth noting for this clone: The sample has other DNA sequences that encode this CDR3 too. The chain carries TRBV7-9 and TRBJ1-1; unclear D gene. With 4 bases removed from V and 0 bases from J, the gap between germline ends came to 6 bases. This CDR3 region has 13 residues. From germline, CDR1 is SEHNR and CDR2 FQNEAQ (reference sequence). This CDR3 is CASSSFLNTEAFF. The CDR3 nucleotides read TGTGCCAGCAGCTCCTTCTTGAACACTGAAGCTTTCTTT.